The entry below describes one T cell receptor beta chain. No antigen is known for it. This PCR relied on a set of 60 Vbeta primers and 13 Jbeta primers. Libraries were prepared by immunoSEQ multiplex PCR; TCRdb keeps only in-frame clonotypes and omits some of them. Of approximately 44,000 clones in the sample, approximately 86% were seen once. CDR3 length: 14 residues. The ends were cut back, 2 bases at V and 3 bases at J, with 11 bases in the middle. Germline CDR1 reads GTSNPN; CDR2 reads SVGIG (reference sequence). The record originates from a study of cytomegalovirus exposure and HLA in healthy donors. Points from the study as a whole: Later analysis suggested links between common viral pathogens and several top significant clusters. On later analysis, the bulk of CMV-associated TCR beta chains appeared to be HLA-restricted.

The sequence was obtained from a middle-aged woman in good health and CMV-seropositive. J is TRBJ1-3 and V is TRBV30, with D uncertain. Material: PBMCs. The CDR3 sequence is CAWSSTWIGNTIYF. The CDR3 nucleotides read TGTGCCTGGAGTTCGACATGGATTGGAAACACCATATATTTT.